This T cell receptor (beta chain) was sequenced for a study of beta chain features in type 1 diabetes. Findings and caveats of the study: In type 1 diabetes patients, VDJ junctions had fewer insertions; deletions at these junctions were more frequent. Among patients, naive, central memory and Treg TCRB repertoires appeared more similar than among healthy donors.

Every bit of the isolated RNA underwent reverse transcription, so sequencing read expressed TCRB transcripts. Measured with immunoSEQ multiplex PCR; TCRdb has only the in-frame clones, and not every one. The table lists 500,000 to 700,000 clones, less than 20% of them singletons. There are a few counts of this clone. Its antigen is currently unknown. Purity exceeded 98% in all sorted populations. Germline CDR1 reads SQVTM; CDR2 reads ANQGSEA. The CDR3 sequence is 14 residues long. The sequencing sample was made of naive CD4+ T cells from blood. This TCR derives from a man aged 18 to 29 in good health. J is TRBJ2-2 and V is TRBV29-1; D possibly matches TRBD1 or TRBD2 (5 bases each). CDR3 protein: CGATGRTNTGELFF. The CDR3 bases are TGCGGGGCAACGGGACGTACGAACACCGGGGAGCTGTTTTTT.